Shown below are 26 T cell receptor beta chains from a single sample sequenced in a study of identical twins. TCRdb processed the 5' RACE reads anew with MiXCR; each CDR3 protein has one entry. The sample lists 450,000 or so distinct CDR3 sequences; 11% to 15% were seen once. Another study also made use of these data, one on yellow fever vaccine responses in identical twins.

The specimen sequenced was CD4+ T cells sorted from blood. The receptors were sampled from a young woman in good health.

This clonotype was picked up a small number of times. J is TRBJ2-7 and V is TRBV7-2, with TRBD1 matching 7 bases. Germline V gene sequence: CDR1 SGHTA, CDR2 FQGNSA. J was trimmed by 4 bases and V by 6 bases; bases with no gene match: 6. This CDR3 spans 13 amino acids. CDR3 residues: CASRRQGWYEQYF. The CDR3 nucleotides are TGTGCCAGCAGGCGACAGGGTTGGTACGAGCAGTACTTC.

This clonotype was picked up many times. The chain links TRBV12-3 or TRBV12-4 to TRBJ2-3; no firm D call. Between the trimmed V and J ends, which lost 4 bases and 2 bases, there was a span of 13 bases. The length of the CDR3 is 15 residues. The CDR3 nucleotides read TGTGCCAGCAGTTCAAGTTTGAGGACCACAGATACGCAGTATTTT. Its translation is CASSSSLRTTDTQYF.

This clonotype turned up a few times. The gene calls are TRBV14 and TRBJ2-7; D is unresolved. The CDR3 runs 16 residues. V was pared by 1 base and J by 3 bases, with 16 bases between. The germline CDR1 and CDR2 sequences are SGHDN and FVKESK. CDR3 residues: CASSQGQLGPIYEQYF. CDR3 DNA: TGTGCCAGCAGCCAAGGTCAGCTAGGACCCATCTACGAGCAGTACTTC.

V usage is TRBV29-1 and J usage is TRBJ1-1, with D possibly matching TRBD1 (5 bases). This CDR3 has 11 residues. CDR1 is SQVTM and CDR2 is ANQGSEA in the germline V gene. DNA for the CDR3: TGCAGTGACGGGGGTGTAACTGAAGCTTTCTTT. Protein sequence: CSDGGVTEAFF.

This chain connects TRBV7-2 to TRBJ2-3; the match to TRBD1 covers 7 bases. Germline CDR1 SGHTA, CDR2 FQGNSA. The CDR3 extends over 15 amino acids. J lost 6 bases, V lost 5 bases, and 11 bases had no gene match. The CDR3 DNA is TGTGCCAGCAGCCCCAGTGGGCAGGGGGTGGATACGCAGTATTTT. This gives the protein CASSPSGQGVDTQYF. Filled out from reference TRBV7-2 and TRBJ2-3, the complete variable domain reads GAGVSQSPSNKVTEKGKDVELRCDPISGHTALYWYRQSLGQGLEFLIYFQGNSAPDKSGLPSDRFSAERTGGSVSTLTIQRTQQEDSAVYLCASSPSGQGVDTQYFGPGTRLTVL.

The chain employs TRBV9 and TRBJ2-5; D not resolved. V lost 0 bases, J lost 4 bases, and 13 bases lay in between. The CDR3 length is 15 residues. Germline lookup yields CDR1 SGDLS and CDR2 YYNGEE. In nucleotides, the CDR3 is TGTGCCAGCAGCGTAGAAGGCTCCCCGGGAGAGACCCAGTACTTC. Protein sequence: CASSVEGSPGETQYF. The entire variable domain, with the rest obtained from reference TRBV9 and TRBJ2-5, is as follows: DSGVTQTPKHLITATGQRVTLRCSPRSGDLSVYWYQQSLDQGLQFLIQYYNGEERAKGNILERFSAQQFPDLHSELNLSSLELGDSALYFCASSVEGSPGETQYFGPGTRLLVL.

V usage is TRBV18 and J usage is TRBJ1-3, with no clear D. Looked up from germline, CDR1 is KGHSH and CDR2 is LQKENI. Trimming removed 2 bases at V and 0 bases at J, with 11 bases between. The CDR3 consists of 16 residues. CDR3 DNA sequence: TGTGCCAGCTCACCAGGCAGCCGCAGCTCTGGAAACACCATATATTTT. Residues: CASSPGSRSSGNTIYF. Based on the CDR3 plus reference TRBV18 and TRBJ1-3, the full variable domain is NAGVMQNPRHLVRRRGQEARLRCSPMKGHSHVYWYRQLPEEGLKFMVYLQKENIIDESGMPKERFSAEFPKEGPSILRIQQVVRGDSAAYFCASSPGSRSSGNTIYFGEGSWLTVV.

The table lists this clonotype with a few counts. V gene TRBV5-1 combines with J gene TRBJ2-5, with 7 bases identical to TRBD2. Trimming removed 4 bases from V and 6 bases from J; junction bases left unmatched: 6. Germline V CDR1 and CDR2: SGHRS, YFSETQ. This CDR3 comprises 13 residues. The CDR3, as DNA: TGCGCCAGCAGCCCAGGGAGGGGCCAGACCCAGTACTTC. It translates to CASSPGRGQTQYF.

Concerning this clonotype: A much larger clone sits a single nucleotide away, making a read error possible. The V and J genes are TRBV5-1 and TRBJ2-1; either TRBD1 or TRBD2 may supply D (5 bases each). V was cut by 5 bases and J by 4 bases, with 16 bases left in between. There are 15 residues in the CDR3. Germline loops: CDR1 SGHRS, CDR2 YFSETQ. CDR3 residues: CASRLVGRGYNEQFF. The CDR3 DNA reads as TGCGCCAGCAGGCTTGTGGGACGGGGATACAATGAGCAGTTCTTC.

About this clonotype: At one end, the junction sequence differs from germline, possibly due to a read error. The chain carries TRBV24-1 and TRBJ2-1; D possibly corresponds to TRBD2 (6 bases). Per germline, CDR1 KGHDR and CDR2 SFDVKD. CDR3 length: 11 amino acids. The CDR3 loop reads CATSGGREQFF. The CDR3 nucleotides read TGTGCCACGAGTGGTGGGAGGGAGCAGTTCTTC.

The table lists this clonotype with a few counts. V is TRBV2 and J is TRBJ2-7, with D perhaps assigned TRBD1 or TRBD2 (5 bases each). This CDR3 is built from 15 residues. The germline CDR1 and CDR2 sequences are SNHLY and FYNNEI. Trimming removed 5 bases from V and 6 bases from J, with 20 bases in between. CDR3 sequence: CASSLIGTDLLEQYF. The DNA for the CDR3 is TGTGCCAGCAGTCTAATCGGGACCGATCTCCTCGAGCAGTACTTC.

This clonotype has a count of ten or more. V is TRBV5-1 and J is TRBJ1-5; 11 bases match TRBD1. CDR1 is SGHRS, CDR2 YFSETQ, per germline. The CDR3 contains 15 residues. J gave up 8 bases and V 0 bases, and 4 bases lay outside the gene matches. The CDR3 reads CASSLAGTGGEPQHF. As DNA, the CDR3 is TGCGCCAGCAGCTTGGCTGGGACAGGGGGGGAGCCCCAGCATTTT.

This CDR3 reads CASSPDEQETQYF. The CDR3 DNA reads TGTGCCAGCAGCCCAGACGAGCAAGAGACCCAGTACTTC. This sequence joins TRBV7-9 and TRBJ2-5; D unresolved. Germline V gene lookup returns CDR1 SEHNR and CDR2 FQNEAQ (reference sequence). CDR3 length: 13 residues. Trimming pared 5 bases from V and 2 bases from J, leaving 9 bases between.

This clonotype was seen a handful of times. The chain's CDR3 is CASSPAGNSPLHF. CDR3 DNA sequence: TGTGCCAGCAGTCCTGCGGGGAATTCACCCCTCCACTTT. The chain recombines TRBV12-3 or TRBV12-4 with TRBJ1-6; no firm D call. The V end was cut by 5 bases, the J end by 7 bases, with 9 bases between. The CDR3 is 13 amino acids.

Only a few counts were recorded for this clonotype. V usage is TRBV30 and J usage is TRBJ2-7; D unresolved. V gave up 3 bases and J gave up 1 base, with 10 bases separating them. Germline CDR1 reads GTSNPN; CDR2 reads SVGIG (reference sequence). The CDR3 contains 13 residues. CDR3: CAWSLTVSYEQYF. CDR3 nucleotide sequence: TGTGCCTGGAGCCTTACAGTTTCCTACGAGCAGTACTTC.

This chain links TRBV11-2 with TRBJ2-7; tentatively, D is TRBD1 (6 bases). The germline gives CDR1 SGHAT, CDR2 FQNNGV. Trimming removed 6 bases at V and 5 bases at J, with 11 bases between. CDR3 length: 12 amino acids. This chain's CDR3 is CASRKQGDEQYF. As DNA, the CDR3 is TGTGCCAGCAGAAAACAGGGTGACGAGCAGTACTTC. The variable domain in full, completed from reference TRBV11-2 and TRBJ2-7, reads EAGVAQSPRYKIIEKRQSVAFWCNPISGHATLYWYQQILGQGPKLLIQFQNNGVVDDSQLPKDRFSAERLKGVDSTLKIQPAKLEDSAVYLCASRKQGDEQYFGPGTRLTVT.

The rearrangement uses TRBV28 and TRBJ2-2; D ambiguous. The V gene lost 10 bases and the J gene lost 6 bases, with 18 bases spanning the gap. Germline CDR1 and CDR2: MDHEN and SYDVKM. The CDR3 length is 14 residues. CDR3 bases: TGTGCCACCATGCAGAATTTCATATCCGGGGAGCTGTTTTTT. Protein product: CATMQNFISGELFF.

The genes are TRBV12-3 or TRBV12-4 and TRBJ2-7, with 11 bases that match TRBD1. There are 15 residues in the CDR3. V dropped 6 bases and J dropped 3; count of bases not matched to a gene: 7. The CDR3 here is CASRISGTGGYEQYF. The CDR3 nucleotides read TGTGCCAGCAGGATATCCGGGACAGGGGGCTACGAGCAGTACTTC.

The V call is TRBV6-2 or TRBV6-3, the J call TRBJ2-2, with TRBD2 identical over 10 bases. From germline, CDR1 is MNHEY and CDR2 SVGEGT. V dropped 6 bases and J dropped 4; count of bases not matched to a gene: 14. CDR3 length equals 18 residues. CDR3 residues: CASRLRRSGGASTGELFF. The CDR3 region has the DNA TGTGCCAGCAGATTACGGAGAAGCGGGGGGGCGTCCACCGGGGAGCTGTTTTTT.

This clonotype was picked up a small number of times. J is TRBJ2-5 and V is TRBV15; D ambiguous. This CDR3 has 13 amino acids. Germline CDR1 and CDR2: LNHNV and YYDKDF (reference sequence). Trimming left V 6 bases short and J 2 bases short, with 10 bases between. The CDR3 sequence is CATRSAVQETQYF. The DNA of the CDR3 is TGTGCCACCAGGTCGGCGGTGCAAGAGACCCAGTACTTC.

This clonotype was observed a handful of times. This chain uses TRBV7-9 with TRBJ2-3; D not certain. V lost 5 bases to trimming and J lost 0 bases, with 9 bases between them. The CDR3 extends over 14 amino acids. Germline V lookup: CDR1 SEHNR, CDR2 FQNEAQ (reference sequence). The CDR3 protein is CASSTSRSTDTQYF. CDR3 DNA: TGTGCCAGCAGCACAAGCAGAAGCACAGATACGCAGTATTTT.

This clonotype was picked up a small number of times. The chain links TRBV20-1 to TRBJ2-3; 9 bases align to TRBD2. J gave up 0 bases and V 4 bases, and 14 bases lay outside the gene matches. The CDR3 runs 18 residues. Germline CDR1 DFQATT, CDR2 SNEGSKA (reference sequence). The CDR3 protein is CSAIAFSGGLTSTDTQYF. The CDR3 nucleotides read TGCAGTGCTATCGCATTTAGCGGGGGCCTTACTAGCACAGATACGCAGTATTTT.

There are a few counts of this clonotype. The chain employs TRBV20-1 and TRBJ2-7; TRBD2 matches at 9 bases. The CDR3 extends over 15 amino acids. The V segment lost 5 bases and the J segment 3 bases; nucleotides outside the gene matches: 11. CDR1 DFQATT and CDR2 SNEGSKA come from the germline V gene (reference sequence). The CDR3 region has the DNA TGCAGTGCTCTTACCGTTAGCGGGAGAAGCTACGAGCAGTACTTC. This sequence encodes CSALTVSGRSYEQYF.

The V and J genes are TRBV7-2 and TRBJ2-1, with TRBD1 matching 8 bases. Trimming cost V 5 bases and J 9 bases; bases outside gene matches: 12. Germline CDR1 reads SGHTA; CDR2 reads FQGNSA. The CDR3 loop spans 15 amino acids. CDR3 loop: CASSLGQAKLSEQFF. CDR3 sequence (DNA): TGTGCCAGCAGCCTGGGACAGGCCAAGTTGAGTGAGCAGTTCTTC.

The table lists this clonotype with many counts. J is TRBJ2-7 and V is TRBV12-3 or TRBV12-4; D might be TRBD1 (6 bases). Between the trimmed V and J ends, which lost 5 bases and 0 bases, there was a span of 17 bases. The CDR3 extends over 16 amino acids. The CDR3 bases are TGTGCCAGCAGTCCGCATCCTACAGGGCTCTCCTACGAGCAGTACTTC. This translates into CASSPHPTGLSYEQYF.

Ten or more counts support this clonotype. The chain couples TRBV12-3 or TRBV12-4 to TRBJ2-5, with D uncertain. This CDR3 has 11 residues. V was shortened by 5 bases and J by 7 bases, with 8 bases between the two germline ends. For the CDR3, the DNA is TGTGCCAGCAGTAATAGTGGGACCCAGTACTTC. This gives the protein CASSNSGTQYF.